The 4 T cell receptor beta chains below come from one sample, sequenced in a study of tumor-infiltrating lymphocytes in primary liver carcinoma (dated by TCRdb to about 2017). Without any cell sorting, total RNA and DNA were extracted together from about 19-30 mg of bulk tissue using the AllPrep DNA/RNA mini kit. The data were produced on an Illumina HiSeq 2500. Using a constant-region primer and ProtoScript II reverse transcriptase, TCRbeta-specific cDNA was reverse-transcribed from around 500 ng total RNA. Construction of the TCRbeta libraries relied on three nested rounds of multiplex PCR, following a slightly modified ARM-PCR procedure. The first two PCR rounds used multiplex TRBV1-TRBV30 forward primers with a Cbeta reverse primer, each for 10 cycles. TCRdb cleaned the public reads at Q25 with fastp, built clones with MiXCR and kept in-frame beta chains. Every distinct CDR3 protein forms one entry, paired with its most common genes and DNA. Present in this sample are around 80,000 distinct CDR3 sequences, approximately 70% of which were seen just once. The ten biggest clones cover approximately 19% of the sample.

The sample taken for sequencing was liver tumor tissue from sampling region 1. The sample's cell subset or site label is to be understood as: tumor region T1, superior pole. These receptors all stem from a man aged 35 to 55 with primary liver carcinoma and hepatitis B virus infection.

The chain has TRBV6-6 and TRBJ2-7; 8 nucleotides align to TRBD2. The ends lost 10 bases at V and 3 bases at J; junction bases unmatched: 14. The germline V gene encodes CDR1 MNHNY and CDR2 SVGAGI (reference sequence). The CDR3 spans 15 residues. The chain's CDR3 is CATILASLAGYEQYF. The CDR3 DNA reads as TGTGCCACCATTTTAGCCTCTCTAGCGGGCTACGAGCAGTACTTC.

As concerns this clonotype: At one end the junction does not follow the germline gene, possibly because of a read error. The chain links TRBV10-1 to TRBJ1-1, with D unresolved. The CDR3 is 13 residues long. Germline lookup yields CDR1 WNHNN and CDR2 SYGVQD (reference sequence). This CDR3 is CASRASLNSEAFF. As DNA, the CDR3 is TGCGCCAGCAGAGCAAGCCTGAACAGTGAAGCCTTCTTT.

In this sample, this clonotype turned up many times. The chain recombines TRBV6-5 with TRBJ2-7; D is ambiguous. The CDR3 length is 12 residues. Trimming pared 6 bases from V and 2 bases from J, leaving 8 bases between. The germline CDR1 and CDR2 sequences are MNHEY and SVGAGI. The CDR3 region is CASRDRAYEQYF. As DNA, the CDR3 is TGTGCCAGCAGAGACCGGGCCTACGAGCAGTACTTC.

V and J are TRBV28 and TRBJ1-6; D is uncertain. Trimming shortened V by 0 bases and J by 10 bases, and 4 bases separated the two germline ends. Germline V gene lookup returns CDR1 MDHEN and CDR2 SYDVKM. There are 12 residues in the CDR3. CDR3 sequence (DNA): TGTGCCAGCAGTTTATGGACGTCACCCCTCCACTTT. Amino acid sequence: CASSLWTSPLHF.